A single sample is the source of the 10 T cell receptor beta chains below, sequenced in a study of identical twins (dated by TCRdb to 2015 to 2016). The library was built by means of 5' RACE. Instrument used: Illumina HiSeq 2000. TCRdb trimmed public reads at Q25 via fastp, called clones via MiXCR and kept in-frame beta chains. Every entry covers one CDR3 protein and lists the most common genes and DNA from its rows. The sample data list fewer than 250,000 distinct CDR3 sequences, and 6.5% to 8.5% of these were observed just once. 1.9% of the sample rests with the top ten. These data were also reused for a study on yellow fever vaccine responses in identical twins.

Sequenced input: memory (CD45RO+) T cells sorted from blood. According to the study, the label for this sample's cell subset or site signals: CD45RO+ enriched T cells. These receptors all stem from a woman younger than 30 in good health.

This clonotype was counted at least ten times. The genes are TRBV20-1 and TRBJ2-1; 16 positions match TRBD2. The CDR3 runs to 17 residues. Looked up from germline, CDR1 is DFQATT and CDR2 is SNEGSKA (reference sequence). The trim removed 1 base at V and 7 bases at J, leaving 7 bases unmatched. CDR3 nucleotides: TGCAGTGCTAGAGTAGGGACTAGCGGGAGGGTTCGAAATGAGCAGTTCTTC. It encodes CSARVGTSGRVRNEQFF.

The gene calls are TRBV28 and TRBJ2-1; 7 bases match TRBD1. The CDR3 runs 14 residues. The germline CDR1 and CDR2 sequences are MDHEN and SYDVKM. With 6 bases clipped from V and 10 bases from J, the junction kept 12 bases outside the gene matches. CDR3 nucleotides: TGTGCCAGCAGCCCAGACAGGGACCCGGGGGAGCAGTTCTTC. Residues: CASSPDRDPGEQFF.

The chain couples TRBV3-1 to TRBJ2-5; the match to TRBD1 covers 7 bases. V was pared by 2 bases and J by 5 bases, with 11 bases of the junction left unmatched. Germline loops: CDR1 LGHDT, CDR2 YNNKEL (reference sequence). This CDR3 has 16 amino acids. The CDR3 reads CASSQRGPGQSETQYF. In DNA, the CDR3 is TGTGCCAGCAGCCAAAGAGGCCCGGGACAGTCTGAGACCCAGTACTTC.

The chain recombines TRBV6-5 with TRBJ2-3; D may be TRBD2 (5 bases). From germline, CDR1 is MNHEY and CDR2 SVGAGI. The CDR3 extends over 15 amino acids. V lost 0 bases to trimming and J lost 3 bases, with 10 bases between them. Here the CDR3 reads CASSYSGGPTDTQYF. The CDR3 nucleotides are TGTGCCAGCAGTTACTCTGGAGGACCAACAGATACGCAGTATTTT.

This clonotype was observed at least ten times. V gene TRBV7-8 combines with J gene TRBJ2-1; D is perhaps TRBD1 (5 bases). Trimming shortened V by 7 bases and J by 6 bases, and 13 bases separated the two germline ends. Germline assignment: CDR1 SGHVS and CDR2 FQNEAQ. The length of the CDR3 is 13 residues. For the CDR3, the DNA is TGTGCCAGCACCCCCGAGCAGGGCAATGAGCAGTTCTTC. It codes for CASTPEQGNEQFF.

As for this clonotype: One end of the junction does not line up with germline, which may come from a read error. This chain connects TRBV6-2 or TRBV6-3 to TRBJ2-7, with TRBD2 matching 14 bases. This CDR3 has 14 amino acids. Germline V gene lookup returns CDR1 MNHEY and CDR2 SVGEGT. The CDR3 sequence is CASSRDGTSGSKVF. The CDR3 DNA sequence: TGTGCCAGCAGTCGAGACGGGACTAGCGGGAGTAAGGTTTTC.

This chain uses TRBV11-2 with TRBJ2-1; TRBD2 matches at 8 bases. In germline, CDR1 is SGHAT, CDR2 FQNNGV. Unmatched junction bases numbered 9, after V lost 10 bases and J lost 7 bases. This CDR3 comprises 13 residues. This CDR3 is CATARLAQNEQFF. The CDR3 DNA follows: TGTGCCACCGCTAGACTAGCGCAGAATGAGCAGTTCTTC.

This clonotype was seen more than once but under ten times. The rearrangement uses TRBV7-2 and TRBJ1-5; TRBD1 aligns across 7 bases. CDR1 SGHTA and CDR2 FQGNSA come from the germline V gene. CDR3 length: 14 amino acids. V lost 3 bases to trimming and J lost 4 bases; unmatched junction nucleotides: 3. The CDR3 reads CASSFGQANQPQHF. CDR3 sequence (DNA): TGTGCCAGCAGCTTTGGACAGGCTAATCAGCCCCAGCATTTT.

The chain joins TRBV6-1 to TRBJ1-6; 7 nucleotides line up with TRBD1. CDR3 length: 15 residues. Germline values: CDR1 MNHNS, CDR2 SASEGT. V lost 6 bases and J lost 8; bases outside the gene matches: 10. Written as DNA, the CDR3 is TGTGCCAGCAGCCCCTCACAGGGGACGGATTCACCCCTCCACTTT. Translating gives CASSPSQGTDSPLHF.

The J gene is TRBJ2-7, the V gene TRBV6-1, with TRBD1 as a possible D gene (5 bases). The CDR3 has 13 residues. V was cut by 6 bases and J by 5 bases, with 14 bases left in between. Germline V lookup: CDR1 MNHNS, CDR2 SASEGT. CDR3: CASRQGAVDEQYF. The DNA of the CDR3 is TGTGCCAGCAGGCAGGGTGCCGTGGACGAGCAGTACTTC.